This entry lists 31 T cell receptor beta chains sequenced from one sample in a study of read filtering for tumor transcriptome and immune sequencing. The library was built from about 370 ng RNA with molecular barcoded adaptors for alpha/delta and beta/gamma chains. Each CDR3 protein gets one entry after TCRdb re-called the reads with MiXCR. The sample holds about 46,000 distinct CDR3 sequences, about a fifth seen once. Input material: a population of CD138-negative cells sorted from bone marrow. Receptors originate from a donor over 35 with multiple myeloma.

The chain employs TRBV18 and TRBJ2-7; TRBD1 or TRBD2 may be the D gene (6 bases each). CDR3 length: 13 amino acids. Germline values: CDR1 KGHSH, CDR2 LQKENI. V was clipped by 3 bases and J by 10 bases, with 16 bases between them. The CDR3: CASSPGPGGDQYF. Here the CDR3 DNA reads TGTGCCAGCTCACCCGGCCCCGGGGGCGACCAGTACTTC.

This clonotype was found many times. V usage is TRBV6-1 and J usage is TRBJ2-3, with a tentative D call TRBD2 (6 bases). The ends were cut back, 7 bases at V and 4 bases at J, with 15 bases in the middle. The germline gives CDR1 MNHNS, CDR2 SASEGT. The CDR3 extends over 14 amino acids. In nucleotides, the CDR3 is TGTGCCAGCACGTGGGGGACTGGAGCAGATACGCAGTATTTT. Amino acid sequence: CASTWGTGADTQYF.

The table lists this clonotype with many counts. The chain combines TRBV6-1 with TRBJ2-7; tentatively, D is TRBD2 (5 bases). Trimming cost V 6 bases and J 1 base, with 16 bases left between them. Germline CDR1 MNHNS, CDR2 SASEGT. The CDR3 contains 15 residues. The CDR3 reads CASSTHVGGSYEQYF. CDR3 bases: TGTGCCAGCAGCACGCACGTCGGAGGTTCCTACGAGCAGTACTTC.

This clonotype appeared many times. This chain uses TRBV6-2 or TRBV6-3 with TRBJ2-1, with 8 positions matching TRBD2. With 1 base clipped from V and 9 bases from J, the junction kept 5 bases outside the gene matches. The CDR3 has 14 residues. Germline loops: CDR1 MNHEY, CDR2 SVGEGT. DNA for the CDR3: TGTGCCAGCAGTTACTTCGTCAGCGGGAGTGAGCAGTTCTTC. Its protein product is CASSYFVSGSEQFF.

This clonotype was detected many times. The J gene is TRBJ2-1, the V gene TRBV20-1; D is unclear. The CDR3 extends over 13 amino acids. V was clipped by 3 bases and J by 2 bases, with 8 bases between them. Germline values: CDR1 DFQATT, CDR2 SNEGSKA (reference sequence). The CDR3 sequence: CSASMGTYNEQFF. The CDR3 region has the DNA TGCAGTGCTAGCATGGGGACCTACAATGAGCAGTTCTTC.

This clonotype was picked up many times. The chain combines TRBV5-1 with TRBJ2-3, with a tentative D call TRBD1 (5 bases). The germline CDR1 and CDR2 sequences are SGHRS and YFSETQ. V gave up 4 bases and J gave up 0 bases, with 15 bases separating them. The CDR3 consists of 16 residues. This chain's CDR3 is CASSIDQGSSTDTQYF. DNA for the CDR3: TGCGCCAGCAGCATAGACCAGGGCTCTAGCACAGATACGCAGTATTTT.

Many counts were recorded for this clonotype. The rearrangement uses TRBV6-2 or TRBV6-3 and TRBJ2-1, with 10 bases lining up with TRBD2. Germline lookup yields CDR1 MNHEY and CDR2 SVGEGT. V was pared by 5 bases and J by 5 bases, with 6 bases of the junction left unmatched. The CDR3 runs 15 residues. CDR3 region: CASSPPGTSDNEQFF. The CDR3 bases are TGTGCCAGCAGTCCCCCAGGGACTAGCGACAATGAGCAGTTCTTC.

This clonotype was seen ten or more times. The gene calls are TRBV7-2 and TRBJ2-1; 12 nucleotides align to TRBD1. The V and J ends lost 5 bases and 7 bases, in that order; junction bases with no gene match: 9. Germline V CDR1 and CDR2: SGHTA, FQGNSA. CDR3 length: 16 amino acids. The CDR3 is CASSAPGQGAVNEQFF. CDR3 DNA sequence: TGTGCCAGCAGCGCGCCGGGACAGGGGGCGGTAAATGAGCAGTTCTTC.

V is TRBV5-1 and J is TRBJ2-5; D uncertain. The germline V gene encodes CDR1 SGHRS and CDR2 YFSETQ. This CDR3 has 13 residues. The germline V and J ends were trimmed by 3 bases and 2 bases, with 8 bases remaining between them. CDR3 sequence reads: CASSWGYQETQYF. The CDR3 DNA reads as TGCGCCAGCAGCTGGGGATATCAAGAGACCCAGTACTTC.

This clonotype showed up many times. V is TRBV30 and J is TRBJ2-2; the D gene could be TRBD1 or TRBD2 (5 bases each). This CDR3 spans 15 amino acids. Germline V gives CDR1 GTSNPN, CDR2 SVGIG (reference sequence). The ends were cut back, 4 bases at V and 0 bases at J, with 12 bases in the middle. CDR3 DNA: TGTGCCTGGAAAGCGGCAGGGACGAACACCGGGGAGCTGTTTTTT. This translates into CAWKAAGTNTGELFF.

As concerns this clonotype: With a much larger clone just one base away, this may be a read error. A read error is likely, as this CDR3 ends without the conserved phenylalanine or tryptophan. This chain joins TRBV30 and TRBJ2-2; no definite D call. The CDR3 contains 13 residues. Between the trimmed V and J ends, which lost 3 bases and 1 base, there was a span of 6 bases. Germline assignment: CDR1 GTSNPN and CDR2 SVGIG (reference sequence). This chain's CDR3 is CAWSMRNTGELFL. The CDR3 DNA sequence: TGTGCCTGGAGCATGAGGAACACCGGGGAGCTGTTTCTT.

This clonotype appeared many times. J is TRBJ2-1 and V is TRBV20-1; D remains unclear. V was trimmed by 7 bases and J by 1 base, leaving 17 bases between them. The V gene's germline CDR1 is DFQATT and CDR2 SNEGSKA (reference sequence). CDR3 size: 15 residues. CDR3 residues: CSGVEDLGSYNEQFF. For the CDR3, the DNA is TGCAGTGGCGTGGAAGATTTGGGGTCCTACAATGAGCAGTTCTTC.

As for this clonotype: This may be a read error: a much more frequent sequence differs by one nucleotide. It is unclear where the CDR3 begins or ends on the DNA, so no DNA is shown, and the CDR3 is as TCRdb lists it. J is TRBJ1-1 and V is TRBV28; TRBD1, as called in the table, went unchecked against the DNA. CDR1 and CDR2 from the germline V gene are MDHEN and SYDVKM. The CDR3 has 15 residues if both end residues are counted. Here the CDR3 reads CASIVGGGTETEASF.

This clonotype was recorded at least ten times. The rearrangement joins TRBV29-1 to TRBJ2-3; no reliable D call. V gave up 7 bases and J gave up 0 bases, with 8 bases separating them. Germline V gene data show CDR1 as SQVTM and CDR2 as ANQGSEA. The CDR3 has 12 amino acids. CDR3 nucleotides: TGCAGCGATGGTACTAGCACAGATACGCAGTATTTT. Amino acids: CSDGTSTDTQYF.

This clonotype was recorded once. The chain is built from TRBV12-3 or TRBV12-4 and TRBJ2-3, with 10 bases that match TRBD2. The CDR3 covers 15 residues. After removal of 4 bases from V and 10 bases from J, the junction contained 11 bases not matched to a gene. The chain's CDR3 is CASSSLAGAPHAQYF. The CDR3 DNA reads TGTGCCAGCAGTTCGCTAGCGGGAGCGCCGCATGCGCAGTATTTT.

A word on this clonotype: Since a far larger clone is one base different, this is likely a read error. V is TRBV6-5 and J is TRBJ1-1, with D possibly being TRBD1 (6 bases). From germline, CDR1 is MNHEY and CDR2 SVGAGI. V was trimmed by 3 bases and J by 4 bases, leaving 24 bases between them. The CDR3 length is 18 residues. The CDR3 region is CASSYMGTQGKLTTEAFF. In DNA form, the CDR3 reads TGTGCCAGCAGTTATATGGGGACACAGGGAAAGTTGACCACTGAAGCTTTCTTT.

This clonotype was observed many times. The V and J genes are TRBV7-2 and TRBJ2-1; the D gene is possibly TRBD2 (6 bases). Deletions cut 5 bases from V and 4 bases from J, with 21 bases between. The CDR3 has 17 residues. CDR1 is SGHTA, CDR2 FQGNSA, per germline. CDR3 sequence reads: CASSPRATLAQYNEQFF. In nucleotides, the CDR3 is TGTGCCAGCAGCCCCCGGGCCACGCTAGCGCAATACAATGAGCAGTTCTTC.

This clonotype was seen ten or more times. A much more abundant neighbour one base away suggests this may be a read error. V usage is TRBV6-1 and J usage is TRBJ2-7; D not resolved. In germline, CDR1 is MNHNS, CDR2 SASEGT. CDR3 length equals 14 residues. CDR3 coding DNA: TGTGCCAGCAGCCTCTCGGAGAGGACCTACGAGCAGCACTTC. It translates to CASSLSERTYEQHF.

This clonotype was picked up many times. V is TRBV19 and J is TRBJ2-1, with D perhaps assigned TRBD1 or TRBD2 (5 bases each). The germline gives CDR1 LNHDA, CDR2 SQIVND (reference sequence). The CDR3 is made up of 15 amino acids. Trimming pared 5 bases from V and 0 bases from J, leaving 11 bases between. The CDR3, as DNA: TGTGCCAGTAGTCCGGGACGCTACTCCTACAATGAGCAGTTCTTC. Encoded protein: CASSPGRYSYNEQFF.

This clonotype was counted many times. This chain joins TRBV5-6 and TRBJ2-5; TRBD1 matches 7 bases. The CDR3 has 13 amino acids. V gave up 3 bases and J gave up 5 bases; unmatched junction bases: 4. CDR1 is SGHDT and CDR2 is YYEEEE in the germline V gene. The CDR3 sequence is CASSSGQLETQYF. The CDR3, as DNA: TGTGCCAGCAGCTCGGGACAGTTGGAGACCCAGTACTTC.

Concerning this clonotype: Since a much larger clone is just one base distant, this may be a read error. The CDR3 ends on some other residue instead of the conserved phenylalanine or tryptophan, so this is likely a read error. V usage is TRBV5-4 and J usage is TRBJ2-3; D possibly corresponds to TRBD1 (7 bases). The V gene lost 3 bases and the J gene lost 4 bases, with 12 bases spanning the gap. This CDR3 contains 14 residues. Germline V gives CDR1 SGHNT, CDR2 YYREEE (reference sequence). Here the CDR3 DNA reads TGTGCCAGCAGCTCCCCAGGGGGGCCAGATACGCAGTATTTA. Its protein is CASSSPGGPDTQYL.

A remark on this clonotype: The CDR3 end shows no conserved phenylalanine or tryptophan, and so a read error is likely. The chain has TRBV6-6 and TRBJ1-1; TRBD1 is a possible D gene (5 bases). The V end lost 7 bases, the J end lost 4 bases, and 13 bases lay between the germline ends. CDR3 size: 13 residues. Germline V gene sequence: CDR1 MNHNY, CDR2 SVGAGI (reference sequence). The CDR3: CASNPGGGTEAFS. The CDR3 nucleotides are TGTGCCAGCAATCCGGGGGGGGGCACTGAAGCTTTCTCT.

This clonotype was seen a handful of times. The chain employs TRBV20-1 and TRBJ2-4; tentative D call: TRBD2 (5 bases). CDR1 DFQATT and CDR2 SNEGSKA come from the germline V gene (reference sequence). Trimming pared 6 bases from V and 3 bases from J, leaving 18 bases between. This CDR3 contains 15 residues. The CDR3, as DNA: TGCAGTGCCTCCGACGGGATCCCAGGCAAAAACATTCAGTACTTC. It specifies CSASDGIPGKNIQYF.

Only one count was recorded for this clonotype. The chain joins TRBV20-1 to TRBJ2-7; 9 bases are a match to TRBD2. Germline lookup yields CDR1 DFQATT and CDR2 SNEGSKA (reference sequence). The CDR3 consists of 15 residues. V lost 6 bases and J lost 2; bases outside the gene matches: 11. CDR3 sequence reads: CSAKSPGLAAYEQYF. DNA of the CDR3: TGCAGTGCCAAAAGCCCGGGACTAGCTGCCTACGAGCAGTACTTC.

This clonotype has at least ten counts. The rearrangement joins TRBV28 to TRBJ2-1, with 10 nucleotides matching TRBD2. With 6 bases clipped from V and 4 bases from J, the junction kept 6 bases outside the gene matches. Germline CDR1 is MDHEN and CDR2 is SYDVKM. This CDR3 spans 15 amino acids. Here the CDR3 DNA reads TGTGCCAGCAGCCTAAGCGGGGGGGGGTACAATGAGCAGTTCTTC. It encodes CASSLSGGGYNEQFF.

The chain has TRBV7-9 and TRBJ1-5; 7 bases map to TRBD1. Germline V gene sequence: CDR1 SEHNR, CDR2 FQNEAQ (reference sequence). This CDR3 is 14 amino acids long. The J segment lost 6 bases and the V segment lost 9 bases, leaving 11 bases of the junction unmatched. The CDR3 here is CARRGEGGVQPQHF. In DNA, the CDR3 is TGTGCCAGAAGAGGCGAAGGGGGCGTTCAGCCCCAGCATTTT.

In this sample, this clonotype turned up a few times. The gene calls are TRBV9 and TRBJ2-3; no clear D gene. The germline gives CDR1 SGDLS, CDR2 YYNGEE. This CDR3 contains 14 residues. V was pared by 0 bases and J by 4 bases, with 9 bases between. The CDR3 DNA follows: TGTGCCAGCAGCGTAGAAGGTTTTCCAGATACGCAGTATTTT. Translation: CASSVEGFPDTQYF.

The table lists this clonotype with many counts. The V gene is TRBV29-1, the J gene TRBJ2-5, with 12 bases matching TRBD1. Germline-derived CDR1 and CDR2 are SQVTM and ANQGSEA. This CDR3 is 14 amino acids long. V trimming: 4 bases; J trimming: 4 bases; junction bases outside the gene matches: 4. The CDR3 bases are TGCAGCGTTGCCGGGACAGGGGGCGGAGAGACCCAGTACTTC. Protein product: CSVAGTGGGETQYF.

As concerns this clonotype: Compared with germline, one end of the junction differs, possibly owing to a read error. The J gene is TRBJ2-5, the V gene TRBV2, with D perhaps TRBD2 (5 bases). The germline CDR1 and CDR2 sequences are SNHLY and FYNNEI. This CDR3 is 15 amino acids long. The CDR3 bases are TGTGCCAGCAGGACGGACTCTGCTGGTTTAGAGAACCAGTACTTC. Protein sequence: CASRTDSAGLENQYF.

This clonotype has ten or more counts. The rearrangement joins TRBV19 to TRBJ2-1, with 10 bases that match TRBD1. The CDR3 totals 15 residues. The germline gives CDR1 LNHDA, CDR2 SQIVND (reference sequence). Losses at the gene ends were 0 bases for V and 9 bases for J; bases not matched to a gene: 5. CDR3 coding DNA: TGTGCCAGTAGTATAGAGGGACAGGGGTGGGGTGAGCAGTTCTTC. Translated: CASSIEGQGWGEQFF. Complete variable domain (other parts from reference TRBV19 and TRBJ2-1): DGGITQSPKYLFRKEGQNVTLSCEQNLNHDAMYWYRQDPGQGLRLIYYSQIVNDFQKGDIAEGYSVSREKKESFPLTVTSAQKNPTAFYLCASSIEGQGWGEQFFGPGTRLTVL.

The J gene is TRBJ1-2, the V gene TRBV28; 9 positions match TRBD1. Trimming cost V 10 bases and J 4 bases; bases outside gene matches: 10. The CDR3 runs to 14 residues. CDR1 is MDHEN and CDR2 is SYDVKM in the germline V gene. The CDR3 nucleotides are TGTGCCATCAGCCGGACAGGGGACGGCTATGGCTACACCTTC. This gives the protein CAISRTGDGYGYTF.